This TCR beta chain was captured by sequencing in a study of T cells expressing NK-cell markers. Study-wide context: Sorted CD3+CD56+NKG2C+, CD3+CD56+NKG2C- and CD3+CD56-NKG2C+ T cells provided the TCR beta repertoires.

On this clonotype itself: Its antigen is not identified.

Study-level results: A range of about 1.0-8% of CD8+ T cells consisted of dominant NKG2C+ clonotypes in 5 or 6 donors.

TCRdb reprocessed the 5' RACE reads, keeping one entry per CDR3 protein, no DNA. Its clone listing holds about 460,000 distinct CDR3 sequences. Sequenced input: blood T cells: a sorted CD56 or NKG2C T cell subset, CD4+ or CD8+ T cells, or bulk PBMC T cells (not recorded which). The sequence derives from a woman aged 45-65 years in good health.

The CDR3 sequence is CASSLSPGLVSGGLFGELFF. This chain uses TRBV4-1 with TRBJ2-2; absent DNA, TCRdb's TRBD2 call cannot be checked. Germline values: CDR1 MGHRA, CDR2 YSYEKL. This CDR3 comprises 20 residues.